This T cell receptor (beta chain) was found in a study of identical twins. TCRdb ran MiXCR on the 5' RACE reads and lists one entry per CDR3 protein. The repertoire holds 650,000 to 750,000 distinct CDR3 sequences, with about 20% as singletons. This CDR3 has 13 residues. CDR1 LGHDT and CDR2 YNNKEL come from the germline V gene (reference sequence). V lost 6 bases and J lost 5, with 14 bases in between. These data are also associated with another study on T cells expressing NK-cell markers. Turning to that study: Obtained from sorted CD3+CD56+NKG2C+, CD3+CD56+NKG2C- and CD3+CD56-NKG2C+ T cells were the TCR beta repertoires. In the group of eight sequenced donors, seven were HCMV-seropositive and one was seronegative. What restricted sorting to alpha-beta TCR T cells in several experiments was an anti-gamma-delta TCR antibody. The dominant NKG2C+ clonotypes represented about 1.0-7.0% of CD8+ T cells in six donors.

The chain is built from TRBV3-1 and TRBJ2-7; no reliable D call. What was sequenced was PBMCs. The origin of this receptor is a woman between 18 and 29 years old in good health. CDR3 nucleotide sequence: TGTGCCAGCAGTCGCTTCCTTGGGGACGAGCAGTACTTC. This codes for CASSRFLGDEQYF.